Listed below are T cell receptor beta chains from one sample, sequenced in a study of glioma-infiltrating T cells after dendritic cell vaccination. The assay was immunoSEQ multiplex PCR, and TCRdb's table has in-frame clones only and misses some. The sample lists around 97,000 clones; more than 80% were seen once. This specimen was blood, taken before dendritic cell vaccination. Receptors were obtained from a human donor with glioblastoma. The CDR3 runs from the conserved cysteine through the conserved F or W. The D gene is left open where the match is weak. A row's size may be missing; if present it is once, few, many or a size class.

v_gene,d_gene,j_gene,abundance,CDR3nt,CDR3aa
TRBV5-1,TRBD1,TRBJ1-4,once,TGCGCCAGCAGCTGGACAGGGGGTTTGACTAATGAAAAACTGTTTTTT,CASSWTGGLTNEKLFF
TRBV5-1,TRBD1,TRBJ2-7,-,TGCGCCAGCAGCCCTAAGGGGGCCGCCATCTACGAGCAGTACTTC,CASSPKGAAIYEQYF
TRBV19,-,TRBJ1-5,-,TGTGCCAGTAGTATTGTTTATAGGGGAGGTCAGCCCCAGCATTTT,CASSIVYRGGQPQHF
TRBV29-1,TRBD2,TRBJ2-1,-,TGCAGCGTGGGAGGGCGGGGGGGCTTAAATGAGCAGTTCTTC,CSVGGRGGLNEQFF
TRBV5-6,-,TRBJ1-5,few,TGTGCCAGCAGCCTGACAGGAAATCAGCCCCAGCATTTT,CASSLTGNQPQHF
TRBV5-1,TRBD1,TRBJ1-1,-,TGCGCCAGCAGTTCAGAGGGACAGCTGAACACTGAAGCTTTCTTT,CASSSEGQLNTEAFF
TRBV2,-,TRBJ1-5,-,TGTGCCAGCATTTCAGGGGTAGGGGACAATCAGCCCCAGCATTTT,CASISGVGDNQPQHF
TRBV29-1,-,TRBJ1-1,-,TGCAGCGCTTGGGGGGGATCTGAAGCTTTCTTT,CSAWGGSEAFF
TRBV5-4,-,TRBJ1-4,few,TGTGCCAGCAGCTTGGTGCAGGGTCAAAAACTGTTTTTT,CASSLVQGQKLFF
TRBV7-3,TRBD1,TRBJ2-3,-,TGTGCCAGCAGCTTGACAGGGGGCGCGGAGAGCACAGATACGCAGTATTTT,CASSLTGGAESTDTQYF
TRBV5-8,TRBD1,TRBJ2-7,-,TGTGCCAGCAGCCCCCGACAGGGTCCCTACGAGCAGTACTTC,CASSPRQGPYEQYF
TRBV19,-,TRBJ1-6,once,TGTGCCAGTAGTACCGACAGCTCCTATAATTCACCCCTCCACTTT,CASSTDSSYNSPLHF
TRBV6-1,TRBD2,TRBJ2-7,-,TGTGCCAGCAGTGGCGGGAGGGACGGGGAGCAGTACTTC,CASSGGRDGEQYF
TRBV5-1,TRBD1,TRBJ1-1,-,TGCGCCAGCACTCTCCAGGGGGCGAACACTGAAGCTTTCTTT,CASTLQGANTEAFF
TRBV6-5,-,TRBJ2-2,-,TGTGCCAGCACCTCCCCCATTAGGAGCACCGGGGAGCTGTTTTTT,CASTSPIRSTGELFF
TRBV19,TRBD1,TRBJ2-7,-,TGTGCCAGTAGCAGGGACAGGTCCTACGAGCAGTACTTC,CASSRDRSYEQYF
TRBV5-1,TRBD2,TRBJ2-5,-,TGCGCCAGCAGGGGAGGGACTCAAGAGACCCAGTACTTC,CASRGGTQETQYF
TRBV10-3,TRBD2,TRBJ2-5,-,TGTGCCTGCGGGGGGGGCCCGGAGACCCAGTACTTC,CACGGGPETQYF
TRBV9,-,TRBJ2-7,once,TGTGCCAGCAGCACTACCGGGACATATGCCTACGAGCAGTACTTC,CASSTTGTYAYEQYF
TRBV19,-,TRBJ1-1,-,TGTGCCAGTAGTATATCTCTGGGGCAAGAACTACTGGCAGCTTTCTTT,CASSISLGQELLAAFF
TRBV2,-,TRBJ2-7,-,TGTGCCAGCAGTGAAGACAGGGAGTCCTACGAGCAGTACTTC,CASSEDRESYEQYF
TRBV12-5,-,TRBJ2-7,-,TGTGCTAGTGGTTCGAGCTACTACGAGCAGTACTTC,CASGSSYYEQYF